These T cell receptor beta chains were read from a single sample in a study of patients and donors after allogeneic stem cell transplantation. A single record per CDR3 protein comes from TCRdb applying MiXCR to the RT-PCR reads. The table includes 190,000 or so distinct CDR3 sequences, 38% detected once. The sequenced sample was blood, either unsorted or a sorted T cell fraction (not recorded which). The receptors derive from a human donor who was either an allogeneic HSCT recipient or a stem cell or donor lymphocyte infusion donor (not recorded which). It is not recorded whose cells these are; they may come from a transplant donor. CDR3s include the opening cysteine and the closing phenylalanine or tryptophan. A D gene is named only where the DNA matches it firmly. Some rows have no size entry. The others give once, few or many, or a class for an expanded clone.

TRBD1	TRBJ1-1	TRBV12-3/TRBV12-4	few	CASSFTGTGIESTEAFF	TGTGCCAGCAGTTTTACCGGGACAGGGATAGAGTCCACTGAAGCTTTCTTT
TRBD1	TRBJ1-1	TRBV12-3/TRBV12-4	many	CASSQPDLRQGTEAFF	TGTGCCAGCAGTCAACCAGACCTACGACAGGGGACTGAAGCTTTCTTT
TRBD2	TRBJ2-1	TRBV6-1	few	CASRPTLAGGYNEQFF	TGTGCCAGCAGGCCCACACTAGCGGGGGGCTACAATGAGCAGTTCTTC
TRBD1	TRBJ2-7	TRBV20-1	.	CSARRGRYEQYF	TGCAGTGCGCGCAGGGGGCGATACGAGCAGTACTTC
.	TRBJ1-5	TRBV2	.	CASSGGTSNQPQHF	TGTGCCAGCAGCGGGGGGACAAGCAATCAGCCCCAGCATTTT
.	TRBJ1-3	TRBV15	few	CATTASGNTIYF	TGTGCCACCACAGCCTCTGGAAACACCATATATTTT
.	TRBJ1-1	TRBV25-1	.	CASTPLGLNTEAFF	TGTGCCAGCACCCCCCTAGGGCTGAACACTGAAGCTTTCTTT
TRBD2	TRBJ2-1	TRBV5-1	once	CASSSNSGGAYNEQFF	TGCGCCAGCAGCTCCAATAGCGGGGGGGCATACAATGAGCAGTTCTTC
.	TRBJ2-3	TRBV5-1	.	CATSLRGSADTQYF	TGCGCCACCTCGTTAAGGGGGTCGGCAGATACGCAGTATTTT
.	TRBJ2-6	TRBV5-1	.	CASSLGASSGANVLTF	TGCGCCAGCAGCTTGGGGGCTAGCTCTGGGGCCAACGTCCTGACTTTC